These 24 T cell receptor beta chains share one sample of origin, sequenced in a study of blood T cell repertoires in COVID-19. Only in-frame clones appear in the TCRdb table, and some are missing; sequencing was by immunoSEQ multiplex PCR. The table lists hundreds of thousands of clones, around 83% of them singletons. Specimen: PBMCs or T cells enriched from blood (not recorded which). Source of these receptors: a woman aged 40 to 50 who had recovered from COVID-19.

V gene TRBV7-3 combines with J gene TRBJ2-2; 13 bases match TRBD2. V lost 1 base, J lost 7 bases, and 9 bases stayed unmatched. Per germline, CDR1 SGHTA and CDR2 FQGTGA. The CDR3 is 18 amino acids. The CDR3 here is CASSLNRLAGGVGGELFF. The CDR3 DNA reads TGTGCCAGCAGCTTAAACCGACTAGCGGGAGGAGTTGGCGGGGAGCTGTTTTTT.

The V gene is TRBV5-1, the J gene TRBJ2-7, with D maybe TRBD2 (5 bases). V was trimmed by 4 bases and J by 0 bases, leaving 14 bases between them. The CDR3 loop spans 15 amino acids. CDR1 is SGHRS and CDR2 is YFSETQ in the germline V gene. The CDR3 loop reads CASSAISGSSYEQYF. Here the CDR3 DNA reads TGCGCCAGCAGCGCCATCAGCGGAAGCTCCTACGAGCAGTACTTC.

V is TRBV3-1 (or the pseudogene TRBV3-2) and J is TRBJ1-6; TRBD1 might be the D (5 bases). This CDR3 contains 14 residues. The germline CDR1 and CDR2 sequences are LGHDT and YNNKEL (reference sequence). The V end was cut by 1 base, the J end by 10 bases, with 11 bases between. The CDR3 DNA is TGTGCCAGCAGCCAAGTGCAGGGCGGATCACCCCTCCACTTT. Protein: CASSQVQGGSPLHF.

J is TRBJ1-4 and V is TRBV14, with D maybe TRBD1 (5 bases). CDR1 SGHDN and CDR2 FVKESK come from the germline V gene. Trimming removed 5 bases at V and 5 bases at J, with 12 bases between. This CDR3 has 14 residues. The CDR3: CASSTRGFNEKLFF. The CDR3 DNA reads TGTGCCAGCAGCACCCGGGGGTTCAATGAAAAACTGTTTTTT. The complete variable domain, with remaining parts taken from reference TRBV14 and TRBJ1-4, reads EAGVTQFPSHSVIEKGQTVTLRCDPISGHDNLYWYRRVMGKEIKFLLHFVKESKQDESGMPNNRFLAERTGGTYSTLKVQPAELEDSGVYFCASSTRGFNEKLFFGSGTQLSVL.

This clone was recorded only once. CDR3 in amino acids: CASSRRQGAFHEKLFF. CDR3 DNA sequence: TGTGCCAGCAGCCGAAGACAGGGGGCGTTCCATGAAAAACTGTTTTTT. V usage is TRBV28 and J usage is TRBJ1-4, with TRBD1 identical over 10 bases. Germline CDR1 MDHEN, CDR2 SYDVKM. The CDR3 runs 16 residues. J lost 6 bases, V lost 6 bases, and 10 bases had no gene match.

The CDR3 DNA reads TGTGCCAGCAGCCCGGGGGGTGGCGTGATGGGTCCAGATACGCAGTATTTT. Translated, it gives CASSPGGGVMGPDTQYF. The rearrangement joins TRBV11-2 to TRBJ2-3; TRBD2 agrees at 7 bases. V shed 5 bases, J shed 4 bases, and the junction held 15 bases outside the gene matches. The CDR3 is 17 amino acids. Germline-derived CDR1 and CDR2 are SGHAT and FQNNGV.

This chain joins TRBV5-4 and TRBJ2-2; D not resolved. V shed 0 bases and J shed 15 bases, with 18 bases lying between them. Germline CDR1 is SGHNT and CDR2 is YYREEE (reference sequence). This CDR3 region has 14 residues. For the CDR3, the DNA is TGTGCCAGCAGCTTGGAATTGGGTTCTTCGGCGGTGTTTTTT. This codes for CASSLELGSSAVFF.

The CDR3 DNA reads TGCAGCGTTGAAAACGACCCGAGGAGCTATGGCTACACCTTC. It specifies CSVENDPRSYGYTF. J is TRBJ1-2 and V is TRBV29-1, with D unresolved. V was shortened by 2 bases and J by 4 bases, with 14 bases between the two germline ends. The germline CDR1 and CDR2 sequences are SQVTM and ANQGSEA. This CDR3 region has 14 residues.

This chain uses TRBV5-5 with TRBJ1-5; 9 bases fit TRBD1. The CDR3 extends over 16 amino acids. Germline CDR1 SGHKS, CDR2 YYEKEE (reference sequence). The V and J ends lost 1 base and 4 bases, in that order; junction bases with no gene match: 6. CDR3 region: CASSLLIQGANQPQHF. In nucleotides, the CDR3 is TGTGCCAGCAGCTTGCTGATACAGGGGGCGAATCAGCCCCAGCATTTT.

The V call is TRBV15, the J call TRBJ1-1; 11 positions match TRBD1. CDR3 length: 16 amino acids. Germline V gives CDR1 LNHNV, CDR2 YYDKDF (reference sequence). The V and J ends lost 8 bases and 1 base, in that order; junction bases with no gene match: 9. The CDR3 here is CATRSGQGATNTEAFF. The CDR3 DNA reads TGTGCCACCCGTAGTGGACAGGGGGCCACGAACACTGAAGCTTTCTTT.

There are many counts of this clone. The V call is TRBV27, the J call TRBJ1-1; D unclear. This CDR3 has 13 amino acids. Germline V gives CDR1 MNHEY, CDR2 SMNVEV (reference sequence). The V and J ends lost 2 bases and 4 bases respectively, with 8 bases between them. The CDR3 coding sequence is TGTGCCAGCAGTTTAGTGAGGAGCACTGAAGCTTTCTTT. Translating gives CASSLVRSTEAFF.

This clone showed up just once. The chain combines TRBV24-1 with TRBJ2-7; 8 bases are shared with TRBD2. This CDR3 comprises 15 residues. V lost 4 bases, J lost 5 bases, and 9 bases stayed unmatched. Germline lookup yields CDR1 KGHDR and CDR2 SFDVKD. For the CDR3, the DNA is TGTGCCACCAGTGACCCCAGAGCGGGAGTCGACGAGCAGTACTTC. Translation gives CATSDPRAGVDEQYF.

The chain carries TRBV11-1 and TRBJ2-3, with 7 bases fitting TRBD2. CDR1 SGHAT and CDR2 FQDESV come from the germline V gene (reference sequence). Unmatched junction bases numbered 9, after V lost 6 bases and J lost 3 bases. The CDR3 spans 15 residues. CDR3 amino acids: CASRKAGITTDTQYF. CDR3 bases: TGTGCCAGCAGAAAAGCGGGAATTACGACAGATACGCAGTATTTT.

This sequence joins TRBV6-4 and TRBJ2-7, with D perhaps matching TRBD2 (6 bases). V lost 6 bases and J 7 bases, leaving 10 bases between the germline ends. The CDR3 has 11 amino acids. Germline V CDR1 and CDR2: MRHNA, SNTAGT. Written as DNA, the CDR3 is TGTGCCAGCAGCAACGGGGGTGAGCAGTACTTC. This gives the protein CASSNGGEQYF.

This chain uses TRBV3-1 (or the pseudogene TRBV3-2) with TRBJ2-5; tentative D call: TRBD1 (6 bases). CDR3 length equals 14 residues. V lost 5 bases and J lost 5, with 15 bases in between. The germline CDR1 and CDR2 sequences are LGHDT and YNNKEL (reference sequence). The CDR3 DNA reads TGTGCCAGCAGCAGCAGGGGTTATGAGGAGACCCAGTACTTC. The encoded protein is CASSSRGYEETQYF.

The chain has TRBV7-9 and TRBJ1-6, with D possibly TRBD1 on 6 matching bases. This CDR3 has 16 amino acids. The germline V and J ends were trimmed by 1 base and 8 bases, with 15 bases remaining between them. Per the germline V gene, CDR1 is SEHNR and CDR2 is FQNEAQ (reference sequence). The CDR3 coding sequence is TGTGCCAGCAGCTTAGAGGGACACCTTGCGGATTCACCCCTCCACTTT. Its protein is CASSLEGHLADSPLHF.

This chain uses TRBV3-1 (or the pseudogene TRBV3-2) with TRBJ2-7; weak D call: TRBD1 (6 bases). The CDR3 has 15 residues. Germline CDR1 and CDR2: LGHDT and YNNKEL (reference sequence). Trimming took off 5 bases at V and 2 bases at J, with 16 bases between the two ends. In DNA, the CDR3 is TGTGCCAGCAGCTCAACGTGGACAGCTCCCTACGAGCAGTACTTC. Its protein is CASSSTWTAPYEQYF.

The rearrangement links TRBV4-1 to TRBJ1-2, with D uncertain. This CDR3 spans 14 amino acids. Trimming stripped 0 bases from V and 7 bases from J, with 12 bases between. Germline loops: CDR1 MGHRA, CDR2 YSYEKL. The CDR3 region is CASSQDGGFGGYTF. The DNA for the CDR3 is TGCGCCAGCAGCCAAGATGGAGGATTCGGTGGCTACACCTTC.

The chain joins TRBV30 to TRBJ1-2, with a weak D call TRBD1 (5 bases). Germline CDR1 and CDR2: GTSNPN and SVGIG (reference sequence). Trimming removed 4 bases at V and 2 bases at J, with 17 bases between. The CDR3 length is 15 residues. In nucleotides, the CDR3 is TGTGCCTGGATCCGACGGGGGGAATGGAACTATGGCTACACCTTC. This encodes CAWIRRGEWNYGYTF.

The genes are TRBV7-2 and TRBJ2-2; TRBD1 matches at 7 bases. Germline V lookup: CDR1 SGHTA, CDR2 FQGNSA. J was trimmed by 5 bases and V by 5 bases; bases with no gene match: 5. The CDR3 has 14 amino acids. The CDR3 protein is CASSPHRGTGELFF. CDR3 sequence (DNA): TGTGCCAGCAGCCCCCACAGGGGAACCGGGGAGCTGTTTTTT.

This rearrangement joins TRBV21-1 to TRBJ2-1; TRBD1, the table's D call, was not compared with the DNA. TRBV21-1 is termed a pseudogene. The CDR3 contains 17 residues. CDR3 amino acids: CASSSLSGTGDYNEQFF. For the CDR3, the DNA is TGTGCCAGCAGCAGCTTGTCCGGGACAGGGGACTACAATGAGCAGTTCTTC.

The chain links TRBV28 to TRBJ2-3; TRBD1 is a possible D gene (5 bases). V shed 5 bases and J shed 4 bases, with 19 bases lying between them. CDR1 is MDHEN and CDR2 is SYDVKM in the germline V gene. This CDR3 comprises 16 residues. The CDR3 protein is CASSTSRTTGPDTQYF. The DNA for the CDR3 is TGTGCCAGCAGTACCTCGAGGACAACCGGGCCAGATACGCAGTATTTT.

The chain links TRBV20-1 to TRBJ2-3, with a tentative D call TRBD2 (5 bases). The CDR3 has 11 amino acids. Germline lookup yields CDR1 DFQATT and CDR2 SNEGSKA (reference sequence). Trimming stripped 3 bases from V and 6 bases from J, with 7 bases between. This CDR3 is CSASPGDTQYF. The CDR3 coding sequence is TGCAGTGCTAGTCCGGGGGATACGCAGTATTTT.

This clone was observed a handful of times. CDR3 in DNA: TGTGCCAGCAGTTCTTGGCGGGGGAATCAGCCCCAGCATTTT. This translates into CASSSWRGNQPQHF. The rearrangement links TRBV2 to TRBJ1-5, with a tentative D call TRBD1 (5 bases). The CDR3 has 14 residues. Germline V gene sequence: CDR1 SNHLY, CDR2 FYNNEI. V lost 5 bases and J lost 4, with 12 bases in between.